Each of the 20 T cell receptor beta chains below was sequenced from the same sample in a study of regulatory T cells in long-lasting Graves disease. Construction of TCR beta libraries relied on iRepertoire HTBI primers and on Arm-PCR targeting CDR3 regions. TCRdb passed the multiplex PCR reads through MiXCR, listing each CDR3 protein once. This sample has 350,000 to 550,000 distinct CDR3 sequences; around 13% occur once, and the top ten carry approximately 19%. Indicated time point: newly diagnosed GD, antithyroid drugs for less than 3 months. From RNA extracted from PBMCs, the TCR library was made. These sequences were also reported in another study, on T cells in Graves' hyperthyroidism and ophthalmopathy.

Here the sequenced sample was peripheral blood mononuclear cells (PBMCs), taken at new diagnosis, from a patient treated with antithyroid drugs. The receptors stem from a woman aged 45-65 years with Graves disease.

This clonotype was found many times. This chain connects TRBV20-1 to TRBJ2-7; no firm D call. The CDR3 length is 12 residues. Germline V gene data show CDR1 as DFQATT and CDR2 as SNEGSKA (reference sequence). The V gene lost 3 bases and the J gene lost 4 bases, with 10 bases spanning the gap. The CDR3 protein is CSASLDPYEQYF. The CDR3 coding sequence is TGCAGTGCTAGTTTGGACCCTTACGAGCAGTACTTC.

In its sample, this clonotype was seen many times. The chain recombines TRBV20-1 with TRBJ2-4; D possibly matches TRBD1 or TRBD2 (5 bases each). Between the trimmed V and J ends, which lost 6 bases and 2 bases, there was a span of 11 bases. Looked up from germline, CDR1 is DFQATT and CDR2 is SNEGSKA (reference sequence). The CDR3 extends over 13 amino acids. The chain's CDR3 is CSAGEGTKNIQYF. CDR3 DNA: TGCAGTGCCGGAGAGGGGACCAAAAACATTCAGTACTTC.

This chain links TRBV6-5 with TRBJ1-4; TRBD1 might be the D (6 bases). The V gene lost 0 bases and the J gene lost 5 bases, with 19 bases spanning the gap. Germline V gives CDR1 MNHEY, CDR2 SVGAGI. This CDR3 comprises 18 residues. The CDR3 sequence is CASSYSAGRGSENEKLFF. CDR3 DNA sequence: TGTGCCAGCAGTTACTCGGCGGGCAGGGGAAGCGAAAATGAAAAACTGTTTTTT.

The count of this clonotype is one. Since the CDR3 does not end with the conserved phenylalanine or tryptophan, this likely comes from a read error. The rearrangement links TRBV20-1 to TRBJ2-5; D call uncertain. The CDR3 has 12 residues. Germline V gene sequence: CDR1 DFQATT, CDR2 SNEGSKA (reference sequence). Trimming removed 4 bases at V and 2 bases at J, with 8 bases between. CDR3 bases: TGCAGTGCTATGGAACATCAAGAGACCCAGTACTGC. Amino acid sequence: CSAMEHQETQYC.

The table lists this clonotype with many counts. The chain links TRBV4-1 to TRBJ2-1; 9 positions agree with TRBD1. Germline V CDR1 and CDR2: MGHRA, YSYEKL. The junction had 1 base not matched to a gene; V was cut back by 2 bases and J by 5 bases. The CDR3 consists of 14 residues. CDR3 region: CASSQRTGDNEQFF. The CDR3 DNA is TGCGCCAGCAGCCAAAGGACAGGGGACAATGAGCAGTTCTTC.

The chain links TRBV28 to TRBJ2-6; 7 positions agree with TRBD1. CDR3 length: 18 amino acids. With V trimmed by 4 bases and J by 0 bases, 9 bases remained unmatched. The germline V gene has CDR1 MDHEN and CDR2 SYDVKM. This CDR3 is CASSSVPGQSSGANVLTF. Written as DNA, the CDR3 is TGTGCCAGCAGTTCCGTCCCGGGACAGAGCTCTGGGGCCAACGTCCTGACTTTC.

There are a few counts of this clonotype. This CDR3 is CSARSRVGTEAFF. CDR3 bases: TGCAGTGCTAGAAGTAGGGTGGGCACTGAAGCTTTCTTT. The chain links TRBV20-1 to TRBJ1-1; D is ambiguous. This CDR3 comprises 13 residues. CDR1 is DFQATT and CDR2 is SNEGSKA in the germline V gene (reference sequence). V lost 2 bases, J lost 4 bases, and 11 bases lay in between.

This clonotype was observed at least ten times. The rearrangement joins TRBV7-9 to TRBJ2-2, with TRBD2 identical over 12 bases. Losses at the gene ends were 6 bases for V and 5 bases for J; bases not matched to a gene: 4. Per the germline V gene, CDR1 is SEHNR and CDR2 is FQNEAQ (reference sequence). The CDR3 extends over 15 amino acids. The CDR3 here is CASRPTSGSTGELFF. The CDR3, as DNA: TGTGCCAGCAGACCGACTAGCGGGAGTACCGGGGAGCTGTTTTTT.

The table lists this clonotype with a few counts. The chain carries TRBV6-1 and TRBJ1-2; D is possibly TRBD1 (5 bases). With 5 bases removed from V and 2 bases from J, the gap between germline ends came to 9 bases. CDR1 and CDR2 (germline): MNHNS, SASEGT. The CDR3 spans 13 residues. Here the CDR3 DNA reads TGTGCCAGCAGTCGGGCAGGGAACTATGGCTACACCTTC. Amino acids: CASSRAGNYGYTF.

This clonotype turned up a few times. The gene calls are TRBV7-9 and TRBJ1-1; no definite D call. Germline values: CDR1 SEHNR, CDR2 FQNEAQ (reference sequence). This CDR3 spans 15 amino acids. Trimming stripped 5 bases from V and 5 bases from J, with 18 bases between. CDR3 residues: CASSPRAPDGTEAFF. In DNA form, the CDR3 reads TGTGCCAGCAGCCCCCGGGCCCCAGACGGGACTGAAGCTTTCTTT.

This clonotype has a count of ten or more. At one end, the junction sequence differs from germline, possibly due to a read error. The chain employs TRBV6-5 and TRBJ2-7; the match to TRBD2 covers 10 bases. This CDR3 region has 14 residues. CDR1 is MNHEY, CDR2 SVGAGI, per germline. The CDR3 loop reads CASSNSRTSGEQYF. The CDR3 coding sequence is TGTGCCAGCAGTAACTCGAGGACTAGCGGCGAGCAGTACTTC.

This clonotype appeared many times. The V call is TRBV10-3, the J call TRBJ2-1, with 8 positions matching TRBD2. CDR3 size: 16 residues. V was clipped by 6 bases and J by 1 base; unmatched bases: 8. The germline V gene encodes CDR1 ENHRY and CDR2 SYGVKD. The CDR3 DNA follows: TGTGCCATCAGGGTCAACTCGGGAGGGTCCTACAATGAGCAGTTCTTC. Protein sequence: CAIRVNSGGSYNEQFF.

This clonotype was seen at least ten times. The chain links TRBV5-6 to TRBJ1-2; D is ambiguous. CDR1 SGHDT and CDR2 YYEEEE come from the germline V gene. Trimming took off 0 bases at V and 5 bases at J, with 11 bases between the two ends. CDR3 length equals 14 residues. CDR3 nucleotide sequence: TGTGCCAGCAGCTTGGATAGCCGGAGTTATGGCTACACCTTC. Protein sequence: CASSLDSRSYGYTF.

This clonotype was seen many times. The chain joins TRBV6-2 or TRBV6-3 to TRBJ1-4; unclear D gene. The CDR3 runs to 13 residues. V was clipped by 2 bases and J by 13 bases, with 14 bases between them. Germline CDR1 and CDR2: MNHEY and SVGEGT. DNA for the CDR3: TGTGCCAGCAGTTACAGAAATTCAGGACGACTGTTTTTT. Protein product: CASSYRNSGRLFF.

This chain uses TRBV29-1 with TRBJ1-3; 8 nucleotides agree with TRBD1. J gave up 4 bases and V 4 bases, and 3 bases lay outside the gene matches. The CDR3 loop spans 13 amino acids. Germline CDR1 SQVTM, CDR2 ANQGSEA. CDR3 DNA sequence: TGCAGCGTTGGACAGGGGACAGGAAACACCATATATTTT. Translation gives CSVGQGTGNTIYF.

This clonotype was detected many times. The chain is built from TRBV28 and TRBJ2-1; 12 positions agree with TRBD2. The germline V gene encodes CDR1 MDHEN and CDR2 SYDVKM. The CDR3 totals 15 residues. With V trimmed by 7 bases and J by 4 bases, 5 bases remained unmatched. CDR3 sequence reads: CASTPGTSGYNEQFF. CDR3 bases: TGTGCCAGCACCCCCGGGACTAGCGGGTACAATGAGCAGTTCTTC.

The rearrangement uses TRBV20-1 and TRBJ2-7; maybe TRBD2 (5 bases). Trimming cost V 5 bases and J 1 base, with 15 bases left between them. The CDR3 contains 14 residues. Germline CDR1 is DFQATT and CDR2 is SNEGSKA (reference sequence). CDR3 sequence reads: CSAENPRGSYEQYF. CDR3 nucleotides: TGCAGTGCTGAGAACCCTCGGGGATCCTACGAGCAGTACTTC.

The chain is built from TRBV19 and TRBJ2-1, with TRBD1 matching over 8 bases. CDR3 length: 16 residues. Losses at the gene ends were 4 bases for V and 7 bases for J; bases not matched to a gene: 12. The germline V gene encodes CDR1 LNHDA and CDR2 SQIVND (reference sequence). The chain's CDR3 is CASSTKTGQVRNEQFF. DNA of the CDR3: TGTGCCAGTAGTACTAAGACGGGACAGGTGAGGAATGAGCAGTTCTTC.

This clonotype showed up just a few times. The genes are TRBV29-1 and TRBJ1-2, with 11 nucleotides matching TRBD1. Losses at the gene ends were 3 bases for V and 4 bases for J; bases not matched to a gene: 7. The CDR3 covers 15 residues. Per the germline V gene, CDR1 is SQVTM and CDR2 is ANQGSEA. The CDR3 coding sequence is TGCAGCGTTGATGCGGACAGGGGGCAGGGCTATGGCTACACCTTC. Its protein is CSVDADRGQGYGYTF. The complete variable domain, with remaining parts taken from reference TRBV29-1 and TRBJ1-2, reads SAVISQKPSRDICQRGTSLTIQCQVDSQVTMMFWYRQQPGQSLTLIATANQGSEATYESGFVIDKFPISRPNLTFSTLTVSNMSPEDSSIYLCSVDADRGQGYGYTFGSGTRLTVV.

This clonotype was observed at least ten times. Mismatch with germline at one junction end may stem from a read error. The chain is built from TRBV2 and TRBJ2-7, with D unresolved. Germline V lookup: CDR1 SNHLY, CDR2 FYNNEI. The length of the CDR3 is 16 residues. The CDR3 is CASSGVVGTADKPRHF. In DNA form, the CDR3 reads TGTGCCAGCAGTGGGGTCGTTGGCACAGCAGACAAACCTCGTCACTTC.